This T cell receptor beta chain was captured in a study of memory CD4+ T cells and cytomegalovirus serostatus. About the research overall: Donors were healthy Belgian adults, 9 or 10 CMV seropositive and approximately 23 seronegative.

Original handling: Out-of-frame sequences were removed, leaving 2,204,828 distinct TCRbeta sequences. Libraries were prepared by immunoSEQ multiplex PCR; TCRdb keeps only in-frame clonotypes and omits some of them. V and J calls and clone size are those listed in that table; D and trimming were worked out from the DNA. The repertoire has 52,000 or so clones, 70% to 80% of them found once; the top ten carry roughly 1.7%. Study-wide points: The CMV-associated TCR signature appears largely within the CD4+ memory repertoire.

Details on this clone: Its antigen remains unidentified.

From germline, CDR1 is SGDLS and CDR2 YYNGEE. Trimming at V came to 0 bases and at J to 7 bases, leaving 11 bases not matched to a gene. The CDR3 has 16 amino acids. The sort gate was single viable CD3+CD4+CD8-CD45RO+ cells for memory CD4+ T cells. CMV serostatus came from serum IgG against pp150, pp28, p38, p52. The sequence came from an adult in good health and CMV-seronegative. This sequence joins TRBV9 and TRBJ1-2; 8 bases align to TRBD1. Sequenced input: memory CD4+ T cells from blood. The CDR3 loop reads CASSVVGQVSSRGYTF. The CDR3 DNA is TGTGCCAGCAGCGTAGTGGGACAGGTATCCAGCCGTGGCTACACCTTC.